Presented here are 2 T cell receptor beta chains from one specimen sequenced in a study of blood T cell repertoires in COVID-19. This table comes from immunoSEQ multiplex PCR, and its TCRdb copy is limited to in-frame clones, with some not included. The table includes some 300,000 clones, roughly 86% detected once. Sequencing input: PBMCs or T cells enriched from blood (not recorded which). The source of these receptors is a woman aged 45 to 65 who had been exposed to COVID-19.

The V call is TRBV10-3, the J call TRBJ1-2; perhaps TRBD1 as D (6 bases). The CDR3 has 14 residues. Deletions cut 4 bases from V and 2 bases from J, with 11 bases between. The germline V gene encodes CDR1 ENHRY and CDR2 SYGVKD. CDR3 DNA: TGTGCCATCAGTGGGACAGCTCGGAACTATGGCTACACCTTC. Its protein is CAISGTARNYGYTF.

The CDR3 loop is CASSEGLGTYEQYF. For the CDR3, the DNA is TGTGCCAGCAGTGAAGGTTTGGGCACCTACGAGCAGTACTTC. V usage is TRBV6-1 and J usage is TRBJ2-7; D not certain. The V and J ends lost 1 base and 2 bases respectively, with 9 bases between them. In germline, CDR1 is MNHNS, CDR2 SASEGT. This CDR3 spans 14 amino acids.